This TCR beta chain is from a study of T cells in Graves' hyperthyroidism and ophthalmopathy. Study-wide points: Patients with ophthalmopathy were separated from those with stable hyperthyroidism by a 13 V-J model.

The V segment lost 1 base and the J segment 6 bases; nucleotides outside the gene matches: 11. The CDR3 consists of 16 residues. Germline V CDR1 and CDR2: MNHEY, SVGAGI. It was uncontrolled infection, other autoimmune disease, pregnancy or lactation that excluded patients. PBMCs stemmed from about 9.7 ml fresh peripheral blood. Notes on this clonotype: Its target is unknown.

Amplification of TCR beta CDR3 regions was performed using RNA transcripts as template. The TCR CDR3 first-round RT-PCR relied on the HTBI primer set. Via MiXCR, TCRdb re-called the multiplex PCR reads, giving one row per CDR3 protein. The sample shows 350,000 to 400,000 distinct CDR3 sequences, approximately 19% of them seen only once. This TCR derives from a woman aged 18-29 years with Graves' hyperthyroidism. Sequencing input: blood. The chain carries TRBV6-5 and TRBJ1-1; 7 bases line up with TRBD1. The CDR3 region is CASSYYRPGQISEAFF. DNA for the CDR3: TGTGCCAGCAGTTACTACAGGCCGGGACAGATCTCTGAAGCTTTCTTT.